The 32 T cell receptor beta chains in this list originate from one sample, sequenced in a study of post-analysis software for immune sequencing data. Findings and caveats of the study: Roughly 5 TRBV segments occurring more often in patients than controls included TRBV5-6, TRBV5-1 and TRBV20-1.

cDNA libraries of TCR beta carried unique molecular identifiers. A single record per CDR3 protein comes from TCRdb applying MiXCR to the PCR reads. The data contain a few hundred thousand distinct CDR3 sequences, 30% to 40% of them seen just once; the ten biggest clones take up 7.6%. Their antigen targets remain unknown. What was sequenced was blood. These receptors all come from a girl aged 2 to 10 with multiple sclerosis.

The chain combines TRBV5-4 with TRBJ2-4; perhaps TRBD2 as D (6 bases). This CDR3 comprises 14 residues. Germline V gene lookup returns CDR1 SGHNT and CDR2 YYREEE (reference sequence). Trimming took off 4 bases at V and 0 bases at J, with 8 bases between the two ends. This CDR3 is CASSPGLAKNIQYF. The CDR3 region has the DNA TGTGCCAGCAGCCCGGGACTAGCCAAAAACATTCAGTACTTC. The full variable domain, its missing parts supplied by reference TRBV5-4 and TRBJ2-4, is ETGVTQSPTHLIKTRGQQVTLRCSSQSGHNTVSWYQQALGQGPQFIFQYYREEENGRGNFPPRFSGLQFPNYSSELNVNALELDDSALYLCASSPGLAKNIQYFGAGTRLSVL.

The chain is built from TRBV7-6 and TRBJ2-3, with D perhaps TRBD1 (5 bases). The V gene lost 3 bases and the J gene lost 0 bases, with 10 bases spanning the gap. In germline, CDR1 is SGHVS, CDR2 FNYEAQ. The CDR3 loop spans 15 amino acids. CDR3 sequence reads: CASSFTGTSTDTQYF. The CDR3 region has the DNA TGTGCCAGCAGCTTCACAGGAACTAGCACAGATACGCAGTATTTT.

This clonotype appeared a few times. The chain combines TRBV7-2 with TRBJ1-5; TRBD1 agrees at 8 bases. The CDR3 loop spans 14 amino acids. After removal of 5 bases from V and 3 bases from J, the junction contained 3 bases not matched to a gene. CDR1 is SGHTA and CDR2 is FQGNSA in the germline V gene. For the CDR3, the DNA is TGTGCCAGCAGCAACAGGGGGTACAATCAGCCCCAGCATTTT. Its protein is CASSNRGYNQPQHF.

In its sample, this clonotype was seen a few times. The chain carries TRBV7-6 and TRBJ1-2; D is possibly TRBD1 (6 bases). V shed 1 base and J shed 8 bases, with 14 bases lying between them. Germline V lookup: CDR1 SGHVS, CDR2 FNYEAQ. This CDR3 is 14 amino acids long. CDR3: CASSLETGAQGYTF. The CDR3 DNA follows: TGTGCCAGCAGCTTAGAGACGGGGGCTCAGGGCTACACCTTC.

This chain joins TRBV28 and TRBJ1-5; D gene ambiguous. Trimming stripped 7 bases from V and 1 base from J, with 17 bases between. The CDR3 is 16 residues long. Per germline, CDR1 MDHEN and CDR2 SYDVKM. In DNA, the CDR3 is TGTGCCAGCATCCCGGTGGGTGTTGGGAGCAATCAGCCCCAGCATTTT. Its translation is CASIPVGVGSNQPQHF.

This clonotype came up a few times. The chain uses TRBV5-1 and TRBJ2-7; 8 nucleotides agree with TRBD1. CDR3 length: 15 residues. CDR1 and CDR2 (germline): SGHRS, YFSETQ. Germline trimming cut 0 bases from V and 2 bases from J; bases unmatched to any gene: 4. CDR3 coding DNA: TGCGCCAGCAGCTTGGAGACAGGGGTGGCCTACGAGCAGTACTTC. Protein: CASSLETGVAYEQYF.

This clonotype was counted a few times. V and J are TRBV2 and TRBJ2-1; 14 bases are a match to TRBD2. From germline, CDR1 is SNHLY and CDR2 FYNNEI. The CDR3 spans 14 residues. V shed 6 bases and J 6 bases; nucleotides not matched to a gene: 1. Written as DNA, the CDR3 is TGTGCCAGCAGGACTAGCGGGGGGGTCAATGAGCAGTTCTTC. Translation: CASRTSGGVNEQFF. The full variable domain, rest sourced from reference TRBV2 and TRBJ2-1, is EPEVTQTPSHQVTQMGQEVILRCVPISNHLYFYWYRQILGQKVEFLVSFYNNEISEKSEIFDDQFSVERPDGSNFTLKIRSTKLEDSAMYFCASRTSGGVNEQFFGPGTRLTVL.

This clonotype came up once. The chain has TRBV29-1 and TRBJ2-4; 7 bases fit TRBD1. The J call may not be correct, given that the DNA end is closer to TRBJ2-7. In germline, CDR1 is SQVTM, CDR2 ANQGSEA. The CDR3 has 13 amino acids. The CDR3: CSVAGGEFYEQYF. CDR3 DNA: TGCAGCGTTGCAGGGGGTGAGTTCTACGAGCAGTACTTC.

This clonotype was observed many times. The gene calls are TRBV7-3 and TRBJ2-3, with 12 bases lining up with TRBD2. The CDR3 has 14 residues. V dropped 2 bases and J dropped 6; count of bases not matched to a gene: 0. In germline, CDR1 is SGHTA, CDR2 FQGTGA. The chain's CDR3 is CASSLGTSGDTQYF. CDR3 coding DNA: TGTGCCAGCAGCTTAGGGACTAGCGGGGATACGCAGTATTTT.

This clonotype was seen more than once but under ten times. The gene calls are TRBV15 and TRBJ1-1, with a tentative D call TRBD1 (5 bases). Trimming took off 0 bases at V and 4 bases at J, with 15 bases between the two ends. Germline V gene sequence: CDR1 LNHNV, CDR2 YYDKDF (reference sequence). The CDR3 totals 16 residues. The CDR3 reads CATSRDYGGVVTEAFF. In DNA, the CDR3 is TGTGCCACCAGCAGAGATTACGGGGGTGTCGTCACTGAAGCTTTCTTT.

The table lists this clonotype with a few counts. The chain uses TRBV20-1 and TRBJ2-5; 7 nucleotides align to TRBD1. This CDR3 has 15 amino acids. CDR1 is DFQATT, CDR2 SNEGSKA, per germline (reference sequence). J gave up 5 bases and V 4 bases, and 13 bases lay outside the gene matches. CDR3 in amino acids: CSAIRTGGVGETQYF. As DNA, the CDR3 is TGCAGTGCTATAAGGACAGGTGGGGTCGGGGAGACCCAGTACTTC.

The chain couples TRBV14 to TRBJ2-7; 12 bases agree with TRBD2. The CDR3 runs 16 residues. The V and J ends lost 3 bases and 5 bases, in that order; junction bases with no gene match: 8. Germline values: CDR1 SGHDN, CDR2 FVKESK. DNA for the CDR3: TGTGCCAGCAGCCAGCGACTAGCGGGAGCTTCCCACGAGCAGTACTTC. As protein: CASSQRLAGASHEQYF.

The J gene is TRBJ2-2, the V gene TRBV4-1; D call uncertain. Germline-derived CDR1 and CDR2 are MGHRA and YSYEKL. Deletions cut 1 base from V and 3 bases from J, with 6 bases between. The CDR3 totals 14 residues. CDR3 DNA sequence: TGCGCCAGCAGCCAAGGGCACTACACCGGGGAGCTGTTTTTT. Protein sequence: CASSQGHYTGELFF.

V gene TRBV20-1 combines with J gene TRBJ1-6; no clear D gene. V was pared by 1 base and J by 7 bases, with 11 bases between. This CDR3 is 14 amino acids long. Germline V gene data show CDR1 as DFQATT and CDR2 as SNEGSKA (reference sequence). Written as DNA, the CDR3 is TGCAGTGCTAGAGGGGGTCTCGTGAATTCACCCCTCCACTTT. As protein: CSARGGLVNSPLHF.

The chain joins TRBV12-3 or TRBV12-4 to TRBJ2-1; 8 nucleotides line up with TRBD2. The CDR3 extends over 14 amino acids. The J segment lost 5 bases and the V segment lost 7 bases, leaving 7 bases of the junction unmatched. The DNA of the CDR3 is TGTGCCAGCATCATTAGCGGGGATAACAATGAGCAGTTCTTC. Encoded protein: CASIISGDNNEQFF.

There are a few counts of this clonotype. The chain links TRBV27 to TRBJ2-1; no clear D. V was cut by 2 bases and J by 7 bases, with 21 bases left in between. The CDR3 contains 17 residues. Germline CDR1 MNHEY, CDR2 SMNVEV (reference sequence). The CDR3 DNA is TGTGCCAGCAGTTTAAGGCCTGGACGGTGGCAGCGTAATGAGCAGTTCTTC. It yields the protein CASSLRPGRWQRNEQFF.

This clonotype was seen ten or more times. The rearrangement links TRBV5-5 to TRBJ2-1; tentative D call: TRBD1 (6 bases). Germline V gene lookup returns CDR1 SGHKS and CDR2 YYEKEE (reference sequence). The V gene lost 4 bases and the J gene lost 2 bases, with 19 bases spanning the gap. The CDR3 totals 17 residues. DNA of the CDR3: TGTGCCAGCAGCGTCGAAGTGACAGGATTGACCTACAATGAGCAGTTCTTC. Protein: CASSVEVTGLTYNEQFF.

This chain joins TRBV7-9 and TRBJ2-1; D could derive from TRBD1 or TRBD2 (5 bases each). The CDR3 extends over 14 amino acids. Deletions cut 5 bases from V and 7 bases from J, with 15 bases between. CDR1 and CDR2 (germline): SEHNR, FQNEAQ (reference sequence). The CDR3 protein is CASSKGFGGNEQFF. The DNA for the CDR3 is TGTGCCAGCAGCAAAGGGTTTGGGGGTAATGAGCAGTTCTTC.

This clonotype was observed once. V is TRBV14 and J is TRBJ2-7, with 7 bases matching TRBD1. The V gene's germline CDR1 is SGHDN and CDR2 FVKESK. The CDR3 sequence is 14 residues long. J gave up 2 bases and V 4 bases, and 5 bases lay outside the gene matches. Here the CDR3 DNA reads TGTGCCAGCAGCCCATTGGGACAGACCTACGAGCAGTACTTC. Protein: CASSPLGQTYEQYF. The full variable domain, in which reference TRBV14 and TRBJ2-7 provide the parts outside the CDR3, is EAGVTQFPSHSVIEKGQTVTLRCDPISGHDNLYWYRRVMGKEIKFLLHFVKESKQDESGMPNNRFLAERTGGTYSTLKVQPAELEDSGVYFCASSPLGQTYEQYFGPGTRLTVT.

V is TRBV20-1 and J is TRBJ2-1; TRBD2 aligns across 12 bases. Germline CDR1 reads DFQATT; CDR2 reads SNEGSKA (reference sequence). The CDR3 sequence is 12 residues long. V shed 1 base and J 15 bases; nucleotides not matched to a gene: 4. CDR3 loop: CSARVLAGGGFF. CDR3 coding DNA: TGCAGTGCTAGAGTACTAGCGGGGGGCGGGTTCTTC.

The CDR3, as DNA: TGCGCCAGCAGCCAAGGGTGGGTTGGTACAGATACGCAGTATTTT. Translating gives CASSQGWVGTDTQYF. This chain connects TRBV4-1 to TRBJ2-3; D unclear. Germline-derived CDR1 and CDR2 are MGHRA and YSYEKL. V dropped 1 base and J dropped 3 bases, with 11 bases sitting between them. This CDR3 has 15 amino acids.

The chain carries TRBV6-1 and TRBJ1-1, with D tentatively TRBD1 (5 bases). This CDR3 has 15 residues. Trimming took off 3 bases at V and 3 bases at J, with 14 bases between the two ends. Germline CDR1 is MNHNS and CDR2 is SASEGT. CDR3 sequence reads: CASSEGPGLDTEAFF. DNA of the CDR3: TGTGCCAGCAGTGAGGGCCCAGGGTTGGACACTGAAGCTTTCTTT.

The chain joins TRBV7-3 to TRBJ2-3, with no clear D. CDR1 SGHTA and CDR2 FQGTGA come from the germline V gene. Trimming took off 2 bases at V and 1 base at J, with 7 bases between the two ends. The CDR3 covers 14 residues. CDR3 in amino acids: CASSLDVGTDTQYF. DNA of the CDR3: TGTGCCAGCAGCTTAGACGTAGGCACAGATACGCAGTATTTT.

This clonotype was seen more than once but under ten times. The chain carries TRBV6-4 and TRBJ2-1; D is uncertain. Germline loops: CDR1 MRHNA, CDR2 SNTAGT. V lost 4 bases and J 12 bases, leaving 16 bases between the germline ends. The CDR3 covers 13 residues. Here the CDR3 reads CASSGSLSQAQFF. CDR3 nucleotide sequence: TGTGCCAGCAGTGGGTCCCTTTCGCAAGCGCAGTTCTTC.

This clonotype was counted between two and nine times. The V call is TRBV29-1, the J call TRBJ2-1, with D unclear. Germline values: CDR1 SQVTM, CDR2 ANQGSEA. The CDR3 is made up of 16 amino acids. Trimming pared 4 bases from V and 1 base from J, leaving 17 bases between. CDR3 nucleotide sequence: TGCAGCGTTGTGTCGATCGACTCTCTATCCTACAATGAGCAGTTCTTC. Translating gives CSVVSIDSLSYNEQFF.

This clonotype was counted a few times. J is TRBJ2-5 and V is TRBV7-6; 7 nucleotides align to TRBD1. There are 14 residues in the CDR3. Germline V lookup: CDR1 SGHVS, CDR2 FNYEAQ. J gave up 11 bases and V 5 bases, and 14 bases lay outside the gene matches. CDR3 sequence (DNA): TGTGCCAGCAGCCCTACCAGGGGGTTGGGGGAGCAGTACTTC. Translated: CASSPTRGLGEQYF.

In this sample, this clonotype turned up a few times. The CDR3 DNA follows: TGTGCCAGCAGCCCTGTCCCTTCTGGGGCCAACGTCCTGACTTTC. It is translated as CASSPVPSGANVLTF. The rearrangement links TRBV5-6 to TRBJ2-6; D is unresolved. CDR1 and CDR2 from the germline V gene are SGHDT and YYEEEE. V lost 4 bases, J lost 1 base, and 9 bases lay in between. The CDR3 is 15 amino acids.

The CDR3 nucleotides are TGTGCCAGCTCACCCCTCCAGGGAGGGCAGCCCCAGCATTTT. It is translated as CASSPLQGGQPQHF. J is TRBJ1-5 and V is TRBV18, with D perhaps matching TRBD1 (5 bases). V was pared by 3 bases and J by 7 bases, with 13 bases between. The CDR3 covers 14 residues. The V gene's germline CDR1 is KGHSH and CDR2 LQKENI. The full variable domain, in which reference TRBV18 and TRBJ1-5 provide the parts outside the CDR3, is NAGVMQNPRHLVRRRGQEARLRCSPMKGHSHVYWYRQLPEEGLKFMVYLQKENIIDESGMPKERFSAEFPKEGPSILRIQQVVRGDSAAYFCASSPLQGGQPQHFGDGTRLSIL.

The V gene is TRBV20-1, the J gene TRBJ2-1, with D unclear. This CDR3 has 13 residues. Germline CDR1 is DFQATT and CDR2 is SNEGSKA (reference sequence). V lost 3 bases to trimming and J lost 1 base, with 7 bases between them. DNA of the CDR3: TGCAGTGCTAGGTGGCGATCCTACAATGAGCAGTTCTTC. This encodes CSARWRSYNEQFF.

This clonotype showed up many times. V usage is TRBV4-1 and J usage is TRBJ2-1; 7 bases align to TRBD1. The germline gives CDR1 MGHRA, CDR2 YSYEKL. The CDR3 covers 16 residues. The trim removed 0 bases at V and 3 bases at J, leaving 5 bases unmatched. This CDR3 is CASSQEGAGGYNEQFF. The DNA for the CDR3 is TGCGCCAGCAGCCAAGAAGGGGCAGGGGGCTACAATGAGCAGTTCTTC.

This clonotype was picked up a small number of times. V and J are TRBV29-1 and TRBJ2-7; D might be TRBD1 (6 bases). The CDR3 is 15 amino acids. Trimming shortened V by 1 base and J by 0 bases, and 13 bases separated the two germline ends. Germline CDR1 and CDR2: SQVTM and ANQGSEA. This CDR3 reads CSVEGLTGSSYEQYF. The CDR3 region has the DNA TGCAGCGTTGAAGGCCTGACAGGCAGCTCCTACGAGCAGTACTTC.

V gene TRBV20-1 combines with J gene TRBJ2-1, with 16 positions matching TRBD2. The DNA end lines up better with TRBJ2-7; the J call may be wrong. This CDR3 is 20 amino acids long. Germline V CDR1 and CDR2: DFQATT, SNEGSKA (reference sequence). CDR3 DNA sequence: TGCAGTGCTAGAGCGCTAGGGACTAGCGGGAGGGCCACCCCCTACAATGAGCAGTACTTC. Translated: CSARALGTSGRATPYNEQYF.